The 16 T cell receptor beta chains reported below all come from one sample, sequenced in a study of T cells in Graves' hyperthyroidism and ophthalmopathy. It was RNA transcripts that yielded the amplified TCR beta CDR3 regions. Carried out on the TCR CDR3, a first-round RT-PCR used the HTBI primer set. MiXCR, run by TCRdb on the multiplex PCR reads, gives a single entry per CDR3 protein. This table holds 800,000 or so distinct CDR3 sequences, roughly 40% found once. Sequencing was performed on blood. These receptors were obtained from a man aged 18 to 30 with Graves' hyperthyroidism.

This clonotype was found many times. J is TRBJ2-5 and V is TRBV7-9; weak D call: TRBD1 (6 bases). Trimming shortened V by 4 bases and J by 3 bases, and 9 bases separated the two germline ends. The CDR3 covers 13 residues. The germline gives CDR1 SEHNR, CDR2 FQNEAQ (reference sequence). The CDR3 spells CASSSDRKETQYF. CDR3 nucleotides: TGTGCCAGCAGCTCCGACAGGAAAGAGACCCAGTACTTC.

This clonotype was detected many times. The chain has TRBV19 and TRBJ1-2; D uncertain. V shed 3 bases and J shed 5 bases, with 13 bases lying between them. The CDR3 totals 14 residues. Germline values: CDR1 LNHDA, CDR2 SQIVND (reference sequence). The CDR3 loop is CASSIAAGRYGYTF. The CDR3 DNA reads TGTGCCAGTAGTATCGCAGCTGGTCGGTATGGCTACACCTTC.

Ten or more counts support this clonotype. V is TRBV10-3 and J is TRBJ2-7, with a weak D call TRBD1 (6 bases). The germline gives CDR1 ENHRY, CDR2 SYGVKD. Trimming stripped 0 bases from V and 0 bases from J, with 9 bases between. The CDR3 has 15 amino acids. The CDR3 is CAISESWTVSYEQYF. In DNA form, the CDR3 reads TGTGCCATCAGTGAGTCTTGGACAGTCTCCTACGAGCAGTACTTC.

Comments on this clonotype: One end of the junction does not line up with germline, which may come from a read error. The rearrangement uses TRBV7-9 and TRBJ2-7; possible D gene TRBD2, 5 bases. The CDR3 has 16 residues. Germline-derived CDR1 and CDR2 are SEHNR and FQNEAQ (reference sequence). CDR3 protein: CASSQDQRQSSYEQYF. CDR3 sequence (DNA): TGCGCCAGCAGCCAAGACCAGCGGCAGTCGAGCTACGAGCAGTACTTC. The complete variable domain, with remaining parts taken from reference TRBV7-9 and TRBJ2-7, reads DTGVSQNPRHKITKRGQNVTFRCDPISEHNRLYWYRQTLGQGPEFLTYFQNEAQLEKSRLLSDRFSAERPKGSFSTLEIQRTEQGDSAMYLCASSQDQRQSSYEQYFGPGTRLTVT.

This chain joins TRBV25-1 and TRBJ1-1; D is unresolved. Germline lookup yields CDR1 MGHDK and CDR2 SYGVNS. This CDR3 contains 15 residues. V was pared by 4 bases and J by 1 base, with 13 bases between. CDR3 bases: TGTGCCAGCAGTGCCGACACACTGAAGAACACTGAAGCTTTCTTT. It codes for CASSADTLKNTEAFF. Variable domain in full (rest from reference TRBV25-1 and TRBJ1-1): EADIYQTPRYLVIGTGKKITLECSQTMGHDKMYWYQQDPGMELHLIHYSYGVNSTEKGDLSSESTVSRIRTEHFPLTLESARPSHTSQYLCASSADTLKNTEAFFGQGTRLTVV.

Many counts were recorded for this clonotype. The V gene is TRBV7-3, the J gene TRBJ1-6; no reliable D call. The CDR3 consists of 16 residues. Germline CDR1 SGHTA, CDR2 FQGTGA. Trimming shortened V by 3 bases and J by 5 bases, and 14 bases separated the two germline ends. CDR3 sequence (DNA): TGTGCCAGCAGCTTGGTTGGTGGGCAGAATAATTCACCCCTCCACTTT. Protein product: CASSLVGGQNNSPLHF.

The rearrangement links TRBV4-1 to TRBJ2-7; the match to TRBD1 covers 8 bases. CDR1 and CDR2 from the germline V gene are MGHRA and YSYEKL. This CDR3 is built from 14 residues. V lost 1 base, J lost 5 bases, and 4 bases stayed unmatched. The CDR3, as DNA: TGCGCCAGCAGCCAAGGGACAGGGCCCCACGAGCAGTACTTC. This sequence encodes CASSQGTGPHEQYF.

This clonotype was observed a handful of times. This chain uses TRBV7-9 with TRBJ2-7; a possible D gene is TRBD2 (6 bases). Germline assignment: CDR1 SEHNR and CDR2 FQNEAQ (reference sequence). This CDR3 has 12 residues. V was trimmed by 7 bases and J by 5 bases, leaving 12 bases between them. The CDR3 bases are TGTGCCAGCACCAGGACGGGAGACGAGCAGTACTTC. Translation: CASTRTGDEQYF.

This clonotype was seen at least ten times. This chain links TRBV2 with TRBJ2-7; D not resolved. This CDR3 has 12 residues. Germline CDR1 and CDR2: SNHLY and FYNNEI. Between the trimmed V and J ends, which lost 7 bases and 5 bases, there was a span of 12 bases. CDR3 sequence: CASTEGNHEQYF. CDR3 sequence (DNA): TGTGCCAGCACCGAAGGGAACCACGAGCAGTACTTC.

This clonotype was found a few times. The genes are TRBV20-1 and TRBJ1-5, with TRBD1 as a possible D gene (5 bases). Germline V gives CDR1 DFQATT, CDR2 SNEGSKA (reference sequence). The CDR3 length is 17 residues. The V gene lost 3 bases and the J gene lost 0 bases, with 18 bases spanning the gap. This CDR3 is CSARGPTTSYSNQPQHF. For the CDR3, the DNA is TGCAGTGCTAGGGGACCCACAACTTCGTATAGCAATCAGCCCCAGCATTTT.

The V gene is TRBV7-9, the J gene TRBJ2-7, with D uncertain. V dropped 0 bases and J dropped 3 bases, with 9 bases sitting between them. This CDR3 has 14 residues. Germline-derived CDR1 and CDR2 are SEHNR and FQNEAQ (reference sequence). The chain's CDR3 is CASSLAGYGYEQYF. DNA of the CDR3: TGTGCCAGCAGCTTAGCGGGTTACGGCTACGAGCAGTACTTC.

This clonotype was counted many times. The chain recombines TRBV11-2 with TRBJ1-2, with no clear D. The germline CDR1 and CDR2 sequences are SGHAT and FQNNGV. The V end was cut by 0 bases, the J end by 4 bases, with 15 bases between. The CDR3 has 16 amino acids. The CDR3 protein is CASSLDPESSVYGYTF. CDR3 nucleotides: TGTGCCAGCAGCTTAGATCCGGAGAGCTCGGTCTATGGCTACACCTTC.

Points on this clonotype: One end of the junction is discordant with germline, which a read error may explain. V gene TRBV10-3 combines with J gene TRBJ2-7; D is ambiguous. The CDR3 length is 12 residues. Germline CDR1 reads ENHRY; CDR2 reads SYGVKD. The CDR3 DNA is TGTGCCAGCAGTTACCTCCCCAGGGAGCAGTACTTC. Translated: CASSYLPREQYF.

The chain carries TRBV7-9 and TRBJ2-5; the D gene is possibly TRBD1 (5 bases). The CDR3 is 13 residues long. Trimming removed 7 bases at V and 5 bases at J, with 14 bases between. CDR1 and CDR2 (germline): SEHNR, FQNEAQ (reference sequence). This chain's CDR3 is CASKDRGGETQYF. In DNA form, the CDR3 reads TGTGCCAGCAAAGATAGGGGTGGCGAGACCCAGTACTTC.

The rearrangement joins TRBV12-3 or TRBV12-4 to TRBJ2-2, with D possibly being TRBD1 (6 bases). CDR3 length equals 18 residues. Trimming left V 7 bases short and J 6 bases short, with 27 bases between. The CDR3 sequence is CASISGHSGPSVAGELFF. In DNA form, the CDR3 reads TGTGCCAGCATCTCGGGACATTCGGGCCCCAGTGTCGCCGGGGAGCTGTTTTTT.

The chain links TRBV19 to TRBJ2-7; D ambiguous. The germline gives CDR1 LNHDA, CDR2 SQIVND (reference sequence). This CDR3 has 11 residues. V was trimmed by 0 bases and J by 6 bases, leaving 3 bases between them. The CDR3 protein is CASSIDGEQYF. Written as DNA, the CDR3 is TGTGCCAGTAGTATAGACGGCGAGCAGTACTTC.